The clone carrying this TCR beta chain showed up just a few times. The antigen is undetermined. Germline CDR1 is SGHTA and CDR2 is FQGNSA. With V trimmed by 5 bases and J by 1 base, 12 bases remained unmatched. This CDR3 comprises 17 residues. The entry originates in a study of human T cells and chemical hapten exposure. Study findings and constraints: It should be noted that donors had alopecia, so their immune response may differ from healthy people's.

Time point specified: patch test 1, 2 weeks after DPC sensitization. As to treatment: therapeutic diphenylcyclopropenone sensitization with weekly scalp DPC. In the library, unique molecular identifiers were attached to individual cDNA molecules. A single record per CDR3 protein comes from TCRdb applying MiXCR to the RACE reads. There are about 340,000 distinct CDR3 sequences in the sample; 6% to 8.5% occur only once, and 7% to 10% lies in the top ten. The V and J genes are TRBV7-2 and TRBJ2-5; TRBD1 matches 8 bases. Sequencing was performed on whole blood, taken in connection with sensitization to the hapten diphenylcyclopropenone (DPC). The receptor was isolated from a woman younger than 30 with alopecia areata. Some clones in this sample may be carry-over from other donors' samples. CDR3 nucleotides: TGTGCCAGCAGCCCGCGTACCTTTACAGGGGGCCAAGAGACCCAGTACTTC. Protein product: CASSPRTFTGGQETQYF.